The clone carrying this T cell receptor beta chain was counted a few times. Expressed TCRB transcripts were sequenced, since all the RNA that had been isolated was reverse transcribed. This table comes from immunoSEQ multiplex PCR, and its TCRdb copy is limited to in-frame clones, with some not included. The table shows a few hundred thousand clones, with roughly 31% occurring only once. These data originate in a study of beta chain features in type 1 diabetes. This CDR3 region has 18 residues. Looked up from germline, CDR1 is GTSNPN and CDR2 is SVGIG (reference sequence). V was clipped by 3 bases and J by 0 bases; unmatched bases: 10.

The genes are TRBV30 and TRBJ2-7, with 14 bases fitting TRBD2. Material: naive CD4+ T cells from blood. The sequence derives from a man aged 18 to 35 in good health. The CDR3 sequence: CAWRGTSGSGRSSYEQYF. The DNA for the CDR3 is TGTGCCTGGAGGGGGACTAGCGGGAGTGGAAGGAGCTCCTACGAGCAGTACTTC. The complete variable domain, with remaining parts taken from reference TRBV30 and TRBJ2-7, reads SQTIHQWPATLVQPVGSPLSLECTVEGTSNPNLYWYRQAAGRGLQLLFYSVGIGQISSEVPQNLSASRPQDRQFILSSKKLLLSDSGFYLCAWRGTSGSGRSSYEQYFGPGTRLTVT.